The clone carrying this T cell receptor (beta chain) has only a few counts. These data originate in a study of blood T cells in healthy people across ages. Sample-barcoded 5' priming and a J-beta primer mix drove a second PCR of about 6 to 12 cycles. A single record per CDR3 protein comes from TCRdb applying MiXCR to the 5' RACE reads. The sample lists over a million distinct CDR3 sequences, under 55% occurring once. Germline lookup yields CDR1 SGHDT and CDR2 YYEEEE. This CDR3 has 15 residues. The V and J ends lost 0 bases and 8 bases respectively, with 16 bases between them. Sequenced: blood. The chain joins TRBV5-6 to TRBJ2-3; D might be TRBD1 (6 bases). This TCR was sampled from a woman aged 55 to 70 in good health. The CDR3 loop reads CASSLVVRGSTTQYF. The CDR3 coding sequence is TGTGCCAGCAGCTTGGTGGTCAGGGGTAGTACTACGCAGTATTTT.